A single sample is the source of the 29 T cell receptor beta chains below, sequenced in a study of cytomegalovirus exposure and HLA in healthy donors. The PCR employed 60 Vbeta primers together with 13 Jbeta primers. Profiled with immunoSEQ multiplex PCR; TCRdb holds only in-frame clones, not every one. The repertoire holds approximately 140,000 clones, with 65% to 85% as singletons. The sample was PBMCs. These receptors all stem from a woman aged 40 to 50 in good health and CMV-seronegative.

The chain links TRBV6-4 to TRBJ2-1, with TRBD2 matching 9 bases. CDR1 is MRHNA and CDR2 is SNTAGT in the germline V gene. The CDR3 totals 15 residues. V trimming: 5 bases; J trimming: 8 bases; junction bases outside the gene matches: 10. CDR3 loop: CASSPRGGGAHEQFF. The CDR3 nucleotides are TGTGCCAGCAGTCCCCGGGGCGGGGGGGCCCATGAGCAGTTCTTC.

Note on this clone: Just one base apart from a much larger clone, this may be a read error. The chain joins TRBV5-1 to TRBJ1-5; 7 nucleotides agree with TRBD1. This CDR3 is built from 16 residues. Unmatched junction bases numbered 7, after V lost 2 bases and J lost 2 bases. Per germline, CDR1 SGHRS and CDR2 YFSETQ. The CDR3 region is CASSLQGSFGNQPQHF. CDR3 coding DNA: TGCGCCAGCAGCTTACAGGGGTCGTTTGGCAATCAGCCCCAGCATTTT. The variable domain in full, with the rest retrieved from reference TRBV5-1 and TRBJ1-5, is KAGVTQTPRYLIKTRGQQVTLSCSPISGHRSVSWYQQTPGQGLQFLFEYFSETQRNKGNFPGRFSGRQFSNSRSEMNVSTLELGDSALYLCASSLQGSFGNQPQHFGDGTRLSIL.

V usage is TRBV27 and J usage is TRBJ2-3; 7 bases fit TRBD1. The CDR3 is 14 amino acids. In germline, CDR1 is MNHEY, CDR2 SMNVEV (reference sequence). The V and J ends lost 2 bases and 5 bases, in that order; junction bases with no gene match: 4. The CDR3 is CASSLIQGQDTQYF. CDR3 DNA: TGTGCCAGCAGTTTAATACAGGGGCAAGATACGCAGTATTTT.

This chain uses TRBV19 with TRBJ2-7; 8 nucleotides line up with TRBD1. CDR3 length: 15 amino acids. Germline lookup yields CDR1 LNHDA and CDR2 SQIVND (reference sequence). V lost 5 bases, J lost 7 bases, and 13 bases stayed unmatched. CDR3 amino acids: CASSGAGTGAWEQYF. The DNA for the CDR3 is TGTGCCAGTAGTGGGGCTGGGACAGGAGCCTGGGAGCAGTACTTC.

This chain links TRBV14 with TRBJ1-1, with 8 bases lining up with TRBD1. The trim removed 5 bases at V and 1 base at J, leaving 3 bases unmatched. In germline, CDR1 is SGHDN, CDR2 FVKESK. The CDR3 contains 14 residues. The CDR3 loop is CASSSGGGNTEAFF. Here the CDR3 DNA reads TGTGCCAGCAGCTCAGGGGGCGGGAACACTGAAGCTTTCTTT. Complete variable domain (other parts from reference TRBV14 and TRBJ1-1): EAGVTQFPSHSVIEKGQTVTLRCDPISGHDNLYWYRRVMGKEIKFLLHFVKESKQDESGMPNNRFLAERTGGTYSTLKVQPAELEDSGVYFCASSSGGGNTEAFFGQGTRLTVV.

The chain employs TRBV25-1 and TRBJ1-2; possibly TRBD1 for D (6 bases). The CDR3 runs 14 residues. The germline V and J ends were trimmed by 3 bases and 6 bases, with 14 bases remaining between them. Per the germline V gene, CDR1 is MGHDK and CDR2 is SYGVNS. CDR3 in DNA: TGTGCCAGCAGTGAGGGGGCTAACCCAGATGGCTACACCTTC. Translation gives CASSEGANPDGYTF.

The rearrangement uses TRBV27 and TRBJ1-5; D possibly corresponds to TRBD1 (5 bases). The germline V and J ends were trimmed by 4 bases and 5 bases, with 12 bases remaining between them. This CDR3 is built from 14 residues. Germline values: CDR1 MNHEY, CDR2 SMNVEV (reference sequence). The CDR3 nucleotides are TGTGCCAGCAGTTGGGTCGGGGGAGATCAGCCCCAGCATTTT. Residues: CASSWVGGDQPQHF.

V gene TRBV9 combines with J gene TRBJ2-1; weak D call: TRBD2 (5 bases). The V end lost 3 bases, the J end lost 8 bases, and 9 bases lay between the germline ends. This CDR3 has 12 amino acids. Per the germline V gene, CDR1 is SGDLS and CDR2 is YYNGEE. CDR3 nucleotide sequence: TGTGCCAGCAGCGATAGAGGGCATGAGCAGTTCTTC. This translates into CASSDRGHEQFF.

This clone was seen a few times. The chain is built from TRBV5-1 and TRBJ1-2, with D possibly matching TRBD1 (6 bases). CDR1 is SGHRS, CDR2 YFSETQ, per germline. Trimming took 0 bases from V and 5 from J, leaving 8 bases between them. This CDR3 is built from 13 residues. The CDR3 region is CASSLDRDYGYTF. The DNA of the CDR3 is TGCGCCAGCAGCTTGGACAGGGATTATGGCTACACCTTC.

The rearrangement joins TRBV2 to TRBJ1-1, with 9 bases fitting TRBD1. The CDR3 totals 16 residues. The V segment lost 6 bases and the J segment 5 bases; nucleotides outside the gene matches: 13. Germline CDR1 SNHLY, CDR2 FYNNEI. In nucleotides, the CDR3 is TGTGCCAGCAGCAAACGAATGGGACAGGGTGGAACTGAAGCTTTCTTT. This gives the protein CASSKRMGQGGTEAFF. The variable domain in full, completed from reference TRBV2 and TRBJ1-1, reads EPEVTQTPSHQVTQMGQEVILRCVPISNHLYFYWYRQILGQKVEFLVSFYNNEISEKSEIFDDQFSVERPDGSNFTLKIRSTKLEDSAMYFCASSKRMGQGGTEAFFGQGTRLTVV.

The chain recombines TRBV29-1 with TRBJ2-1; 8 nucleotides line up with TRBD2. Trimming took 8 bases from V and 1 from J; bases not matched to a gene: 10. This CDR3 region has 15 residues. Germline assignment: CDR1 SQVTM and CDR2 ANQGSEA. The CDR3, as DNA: TGCAGCACACAGGAGAGCGGGAGTTCCTACAATGAGCAGTTCTTC. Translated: CSTQESGSSYNEQFF.

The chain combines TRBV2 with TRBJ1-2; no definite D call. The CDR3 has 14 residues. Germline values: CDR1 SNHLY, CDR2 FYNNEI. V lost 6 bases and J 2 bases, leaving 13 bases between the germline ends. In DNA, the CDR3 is TGTGCCAGCAGGGGAGACCTTTTAAACTATGGCTACACCTTC. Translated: CASRGDLLNYGYTF.

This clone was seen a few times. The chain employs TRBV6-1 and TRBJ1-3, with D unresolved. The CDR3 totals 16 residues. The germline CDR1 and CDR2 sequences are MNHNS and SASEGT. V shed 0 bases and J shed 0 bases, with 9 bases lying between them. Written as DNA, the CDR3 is TGTGCCAGCAGTGAAGCCGGACTTGCCTCTGGAAACACCATATATTTT. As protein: CASSEAGLASGNTIYF.

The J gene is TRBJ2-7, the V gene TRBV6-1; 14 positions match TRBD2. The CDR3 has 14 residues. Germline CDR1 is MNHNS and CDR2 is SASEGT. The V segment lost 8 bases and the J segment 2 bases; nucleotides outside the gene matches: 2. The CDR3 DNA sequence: TGTGCCAGCCTGGGACTAGCGGGAGCCTACGAGCAGTACTTC. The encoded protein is CASLGLAGAYEQYF.

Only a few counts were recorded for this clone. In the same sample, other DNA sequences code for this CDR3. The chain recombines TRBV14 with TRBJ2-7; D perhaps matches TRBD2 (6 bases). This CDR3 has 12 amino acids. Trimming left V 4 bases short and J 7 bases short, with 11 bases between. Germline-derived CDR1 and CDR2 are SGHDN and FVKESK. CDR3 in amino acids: CASSLARGEQYF. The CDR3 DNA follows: TGTGCCAGCAGCCTAGCCCGGGGGGAGCAGTACTTC.

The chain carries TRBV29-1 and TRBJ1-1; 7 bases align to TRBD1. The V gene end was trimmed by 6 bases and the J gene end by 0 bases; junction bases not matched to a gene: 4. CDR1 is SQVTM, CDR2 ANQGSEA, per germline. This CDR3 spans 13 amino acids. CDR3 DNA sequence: TGCAGCGTAGGGACAGCCTTGAACACTGAAGCTTTCTTT. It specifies CSVGTALNTEAFF.

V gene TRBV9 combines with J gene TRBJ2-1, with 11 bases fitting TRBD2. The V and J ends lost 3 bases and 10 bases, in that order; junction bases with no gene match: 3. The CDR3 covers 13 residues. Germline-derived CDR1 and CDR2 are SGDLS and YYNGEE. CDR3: CASSAGTSGEQFF. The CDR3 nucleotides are TGTGCCAGCAGCGCGGGGACTAGCGGAGAGCAGTTCTTC.

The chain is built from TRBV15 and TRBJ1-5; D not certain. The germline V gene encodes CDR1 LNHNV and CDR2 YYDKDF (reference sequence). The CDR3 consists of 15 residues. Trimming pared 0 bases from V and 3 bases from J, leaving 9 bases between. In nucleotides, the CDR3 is TGTGCCACCAGCAGAGATCCTATTGCCAATCAGCCCCAGCATTTT. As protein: CATSRDPIANQPQHF.

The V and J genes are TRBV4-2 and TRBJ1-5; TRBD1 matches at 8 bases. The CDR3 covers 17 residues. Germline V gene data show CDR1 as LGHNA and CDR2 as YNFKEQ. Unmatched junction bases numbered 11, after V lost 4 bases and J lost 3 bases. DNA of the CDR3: TGTGCCAGCAGCCTACTGACAGGGGAAGTATTCAATCAGCCCCAGCATTTT. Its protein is CASSLLTGEVFNQPQHF.

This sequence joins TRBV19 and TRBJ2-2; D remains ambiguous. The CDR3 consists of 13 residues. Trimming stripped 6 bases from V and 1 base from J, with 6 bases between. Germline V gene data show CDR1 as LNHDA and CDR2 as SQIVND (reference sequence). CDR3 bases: TGTGCCAGTAGCCACAGGAACACCGGGGAGCTGTTTTTT. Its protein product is CASSHRNTGELFF.

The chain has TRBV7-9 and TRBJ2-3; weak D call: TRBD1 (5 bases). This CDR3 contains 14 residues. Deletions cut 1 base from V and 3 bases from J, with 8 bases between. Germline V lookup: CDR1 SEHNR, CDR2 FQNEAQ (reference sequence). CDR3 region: CASSLEAGTDTQYF. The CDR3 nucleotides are TGTGCCAGCAGCTTAGAAGCAGGGACAGATACGCAGTATTTT. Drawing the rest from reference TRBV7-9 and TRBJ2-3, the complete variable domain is DTGVSQNPRHKITKRGQNVTFRCDPISEHNRLYWYRQTLGQGPEFLTYFQNEAQLEKSRLLSDRFSAERPKGSFSTLEIQRTEQGDSAMYLCASSLEAGTDTQYFGPGTRLTVL.

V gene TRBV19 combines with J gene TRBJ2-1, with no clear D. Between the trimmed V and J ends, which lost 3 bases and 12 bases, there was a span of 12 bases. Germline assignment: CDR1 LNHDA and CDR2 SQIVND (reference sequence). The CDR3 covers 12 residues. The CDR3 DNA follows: TGTGCCAGTAGTATTCTACAGTCTCGGCAGTTCTTC. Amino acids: CASSILQSRQFF.

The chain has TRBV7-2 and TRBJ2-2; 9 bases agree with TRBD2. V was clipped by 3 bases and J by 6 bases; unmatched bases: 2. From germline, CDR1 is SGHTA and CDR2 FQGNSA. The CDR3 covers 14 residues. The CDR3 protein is CASSLRGGPGELFF. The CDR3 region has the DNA TGTGCCAGCAGCTTGCGGGGGGGCCCCGGGGAGCTGTTTTTT.

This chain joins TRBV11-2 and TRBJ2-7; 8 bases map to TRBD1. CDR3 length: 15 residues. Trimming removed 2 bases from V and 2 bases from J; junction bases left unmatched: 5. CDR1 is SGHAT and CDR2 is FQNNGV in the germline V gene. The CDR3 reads CASSLSGTGAYEQYF. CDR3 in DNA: TGTGCCAGCAGCTTAAGTGGGACAGGCGCCTACGAGCAGTACTTC.

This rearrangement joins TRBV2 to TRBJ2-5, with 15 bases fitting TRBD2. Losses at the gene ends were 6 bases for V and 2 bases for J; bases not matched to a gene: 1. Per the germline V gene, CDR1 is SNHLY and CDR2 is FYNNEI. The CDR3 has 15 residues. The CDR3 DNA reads TGTGCCAGCAGGGGGACTAGCGGGGGGCAAGAGACCCAGTACTTC. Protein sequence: CASRGTSGGQETQYF.

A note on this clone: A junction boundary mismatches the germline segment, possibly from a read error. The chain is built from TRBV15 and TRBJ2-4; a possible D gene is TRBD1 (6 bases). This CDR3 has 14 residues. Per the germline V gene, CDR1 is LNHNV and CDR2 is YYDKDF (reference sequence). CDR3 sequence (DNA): TGTGCCACCAGCAGAGATACAGGGACAAACAGTCAGTACTTC. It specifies CATSRDTGTNSQYF.

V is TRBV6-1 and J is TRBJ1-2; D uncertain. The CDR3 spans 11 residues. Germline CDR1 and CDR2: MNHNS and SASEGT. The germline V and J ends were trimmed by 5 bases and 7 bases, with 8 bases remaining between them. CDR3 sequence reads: CASSYEGGYTF. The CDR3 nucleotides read TGTGCCAGCAGTTACGAGGGTGGCTACACCTTC.

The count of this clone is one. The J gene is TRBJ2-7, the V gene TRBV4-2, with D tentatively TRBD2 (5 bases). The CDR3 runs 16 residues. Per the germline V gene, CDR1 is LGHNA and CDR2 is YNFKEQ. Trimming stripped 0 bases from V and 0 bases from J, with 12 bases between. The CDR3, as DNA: TGTGCCAGCAGCCAAGACGCCAGCGGATACTCCTACGAGCAGTACTTC. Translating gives CASSQDASGYSYEQYF.

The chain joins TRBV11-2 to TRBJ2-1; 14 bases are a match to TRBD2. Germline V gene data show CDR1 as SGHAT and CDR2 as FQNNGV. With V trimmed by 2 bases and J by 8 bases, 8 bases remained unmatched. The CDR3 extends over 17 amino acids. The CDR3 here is CASSLRGLAGDGHEQFF. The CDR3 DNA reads TGTGCCAGCAGCTTAAGGGGACTAGCGGGAGACGGCCATGAGCAGTTCTTC. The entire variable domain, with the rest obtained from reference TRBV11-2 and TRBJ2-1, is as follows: EAGVAQSPRYKIIEKRQSVAFWCNPISGHATLYWYQQILGQGPKLLIQFQNNGVVDDSQLPKDRFSAERLKGVDSTLKIQPAKLEDSAVYLCASSLRGLAGDGHEQFFGPGTRLTVL.